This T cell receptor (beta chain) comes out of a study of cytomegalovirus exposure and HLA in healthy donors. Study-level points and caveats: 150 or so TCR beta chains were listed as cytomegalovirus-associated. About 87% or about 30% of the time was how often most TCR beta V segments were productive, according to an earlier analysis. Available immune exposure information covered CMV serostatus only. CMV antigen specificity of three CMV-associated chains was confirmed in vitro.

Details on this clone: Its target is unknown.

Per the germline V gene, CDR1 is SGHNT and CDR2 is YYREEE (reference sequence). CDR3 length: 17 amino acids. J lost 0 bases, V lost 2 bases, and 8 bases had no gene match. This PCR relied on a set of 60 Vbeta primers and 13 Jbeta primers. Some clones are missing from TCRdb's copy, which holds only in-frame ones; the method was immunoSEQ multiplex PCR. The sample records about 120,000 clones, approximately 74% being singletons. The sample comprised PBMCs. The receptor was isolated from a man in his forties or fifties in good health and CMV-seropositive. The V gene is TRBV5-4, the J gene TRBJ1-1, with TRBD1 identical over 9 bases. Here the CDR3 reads CASSFPGQGRMNTEAFF. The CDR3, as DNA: TGTGCCAGCAGCTTTCCGGGACAGGGACGAATGAACACTGAAGCTTTCTTT.